The following is a TCR beta chain sequence with its context. The antigen remains undetermined. This entry belongs to a study of T cells in tuberculosis. The study's findings and limits: Active tuberculosis TCR-alpha repertoires lay closer to GMM-specific TCRs than IGRA-negative controls, suggesting clonal expansion.

Produced via immunoSEQ multiplex PCR; TCRdb's table is partial and in-frame only. This sample has about 36,000 clones, with roughly 93% found just once. The CDR3 is 15 residues long. CDR1 and CDR2 (germline): MNHEY, SMNVEV (reference sequence). Between the trimmed V and J ends, which lost 0 bases and 0 bases, there was a span of 8 bases. Source material: PBMCs. The TCR was taken from a donor aged 10 to 29 with latent tuberculosis or without tuberculosis infection. The chain employs TRBV27 and TRBJ1-1; D may be TRBD1 (5 bases). This CDR3 is CASSLSAGLNTEAFF. The CDR3 DNA reads as TGTGCCAGCAGTTTATCGGCAGGGCTGAACACTGAAGCTTTCTTT.